These 29 T cell receptor beta chains share one sample of origin, sequenced in a study of blood T cell repertoires in COVID-19 (dated by TCRdb to the early 2020s). Library preparation employed the immunoSEQ multiplex PCR assay. TCRdb holds this immuneACCESS table with in-frame rearrangements only. Some clones are missing; in checked studies, unresolved V genes explain under half, and the rest has no known cause. This sample has approximately 300,000 clones in its table, and about 85% of those were observed once. 1.9% of the sample rests with the top ten. Specimen: PBMCs or T cells enriched from blood (not recorded which). These receptors were taken from a young woman who had been exposed to COVID-19.

This chain uses TRBV27 with TRBJ2-5, with D perhaps TRBD1 (7 bases). Germline V gives CDR1 MNHEY, CDR2 SMNVEV (reference sequence). V was clipped by 2 bases and J by 5 bases, with 18 bases between them. CDR3 length: 16 amino acids. CDR3 protein: CASSLLRPQGGETQYF. For the CDR3, the DNA is TGTGCCAGCAGTTTACTCAGGCCTCAGGGGGGCGAGACCCAGTACTTC.

The chain carries TRBV12-3 or TRBV12-4 and TRBJ1-2; maybe TRBD1 (6 bases). V was shortened by 3 bases and J by 8 bases, with 13 bases between the two germline ends. There are 13 residues in the CDR3. As DNA, the CDR3 is TGTGCCAGCAGTTTTCCCGCAGGGGCAGGCTACACCTTC. Its translation is CASSFPAGAGYTF.

Here the CDR3 DNA reads TGTGCCAGTAGTCCACTAGCGGGAACCTACGAGCAGTACTTC. This translates into CASSPLAGTYEQYF. The chain employs TRBV19 and TRBJ2-7; 10 nucleotides line up with TRBD2. The J segment lost 2 bases and the V segment lost 5 bases, leaving 3 bases of the junction unmatched. The CDR3 length is 14 residues. Germline-derived CDR1 and CDR2 are LNHDA and SQIVND (reference sequence).

This rearrangement joins TRBV28 to TRBJ1-3; 7 nucleotides agree with TRBD1. This CDR3 is built from 14 residues. J was trimmed by 0 bases and V by 6 bases; bases with no gene match: 2. Germline CDR1 MDHEN, CDR2 SYDVKM. CDR3 loop: CASRHRGSGNTIYF. CDR3 nucleotide sequence: TGTGCCAGCAGACACAGGGGCTCTGGAAACACCATATATTTT.

The V and J genes are TRBV19 and TRBJ2-7, with D perhaps matching TRBD1 (6 bases). CDR3 length: 13 residues. Germline V CDR1 and CDR2: LNHDA, SQIVND (reference sequence). V lost 10 bases, J lost 2 bases, and 15 bases lay in between. The CDR3 DNA sequence: TGTGCCACTACTTTAAGGGGGACCTACGAGCAGTACTTC. Its protein is CATTLRGTYEQYF. Variable domain in full (rest from reference TRBV19 and TRBJ2-7): DGGITQSPKYLFRKEGQNVTLSCEQNLNHDAMYWYRQDPGQGLRLIYYSQIVNDFQKGDIAEGYSVSREKKESFPLTVTSAQKNPTAFYLCATTLRGTYEQYFGPGTRLTVT.

The chain employs TRBV27 and TRBJ1-2, with 10 bases aligning to TRBD1. The CDR3 is 17 residues long. After removal of 5 bases from V and 4 bases from J, the junction contained 13 bases not matched to a gene. CDR1 MNHEY and CDR2 SMNVEV come from the germline V gene (reference sequence). The CDR3: CASSLTQRQGAGYGYTF. The CDR3 nucleotides read TGTGCCAGCAGTCTGACACAGAGACAGGGGGCTGGCTATGGCTACACCTTC.

The chain employs TRBV15 and TRBJ1-6; no definite D call. The CDR3 sequence is 17 residues long. Between the trimmed V and J ends, which lost 1 base and 3 bases, there was a span of 13 bases. Germline CDR1 and CDR2: LNHNV and YYDKDF (reference sequence). The CDR3 loop is CATSRGGGISYNSPLHF. DNA for the CDR3: TGTGCCACCAGCAGAGGAGGAGGGATCAGCTATAATTCACCCCTCCACTTT.

This clone was observed a few times. The chain recombines TRBV5-4 with TRBJ1-5; TRBD1 matches at 8 bases. The CDR3 runs 14 residues. Trimming at V came to 5 bases and at J to 5 bases, leaving 6 bases not matched to a gene. Looked up from germline, CDR1 is SGHNT and CDR2 is YYREEE (reference sequence). The CDR3 reads CASSLGQGDQPQHF. The CDR3 DNA reads TGTGCCAGCAGTCTCGGACAGGGAGATCAGCCCCAGCATTTT.

The chain employs TRBV18 and TRBJ1-1; D possibly corresponds to TRBD1 (5 bases). Trimming cost V 5 bases and J 5 bases, with 12 bases left between them. Germline V lookup: CDR1 KGHSH, CDR2 LQKENI. CDR3 length: 13 amino acids. As DNA, the CDR3 is TGTGCCAGCTCATCGCCTAAGGGGACTGAAGCTTTCTTT. Protein: CASSSPKGTEAFF.

The chain combines TRBV18 with TRBJ1-5; tentative D call: TRBD1 (6 bases). V lost 6 bases and J 3 bases, leaving 12 bases between the germline ends. The germline gives CDR1 KGHSH, CDR2 LQKENI. The CDR3 totals 14 residues. Written as DNA, the CDR3 is TGTGCCAGCTCGGACCGACAGGCCAATCAGCCCCAGCATTTT. Residues: CASSDRQANQPQHF.

This sequence joins TRBV6-1 and TRBJ1-1; TRBD1 aligns across 7 bases. The CDR3 length is 12 residues. Trimming removed 3 bases from V and 9 bases from J; junction bases left unmatched: 4. Per the germline V gene, CDR1 is MNHNS and CDR2 is SASEGT. CDR3 amino acids: CASSDTTGKAFF. The CDR3 DNA reads TGTGCCAGCAGTGATACGACAGGGAAAGCTTTCTTT.

This clone has just one count. CDR3 in amino acids: CATSDYRGLLNTEAFF. The CDR3 DNA is TGTGCCACCAGTGATTACAGGGGGCTCTTGAACACTGAAGCTTTCTTT. V and J are TRBV24-1 and TRBJ1-1; 9 bases line up with TRBD1. Germline values: CDR1 KGHDR, CDR2 SFDVKD. The length of the CDR3 is 16 residues. V was pared by 2 bases and J by 0 bases, with 3 bases of the junction left unmatched.

V gene TRBV10-2 combines with J gene TRBJ1-6; tentative D call: TRBD1 (6 bases). CDR1 WSHSY and CDR2 SAAADI come from the germline V gene. Trimming removed 4 bases at V and 7 bases at J, with 11 bases between. The CDR3 extends over 14 amino acids. In nucleotides, the CDR3 is TGCGCCAGCAGTGGCCCAGGGGAGAATTCACCCCTCCACTTT. Amino acid sequence: CASSGPGENSPLHF.

This clone was seen just once. The chain uses TRBV2 and TRBJ1-6, with 10 bases aligning to TRBD1. CDR3 length: 13 residues. CDR1 and CDR2 (germline): SNHLY, FYNNEI. V was pared by 6 bases and J by 8 bases, with 1 base of the junction left unmatched. The CDR3 region has the DNA TGTGCCAGCAGGGACAGGGGGGATTCACCCCTCCACTTT. It specifies CASRDRGDSPLHF.

This sequence joins TRBV14 and TRBJ1-1; 10 bases fit TRBD1. In germline, CDR1 is SGHDN, CDR2 FVKESK. CDR3 length: 15 residues. The ends lost 3 bases at V and 3 bases at J; junction bases unmatched: 4. The chain's CDR3 is CASSHGGTGDTEAFF. The CDR3 nucleotides are TGTGCCAGCAGCCATGGGGGGACAGGGGACACTGAAGCTTTCTTT.

V gene TRBV30 combines with J gene TRBJ1-6; no reliable D call. There are 14 residues in the CDR3. In germline, CDR1 is GTSNPN, CDR2 SVGIG (reference sequence). V was trimmed by 3 bases and J by 10 bases, leaving 16 bases between them. The CDR3 bases are TGTGCCTGGAGCCTCGACTGGAAAAGCTCACCCCTCCACTTT. Its protein is CAWSLDWKSSPLHF.

The chain joins TRBV5-1 to TRBJ2-1, with TRBD2 identical over 8 bases. J was trimmed by 4 bases and V by 3 bases; bases with no gene match: 6. Germline CDR1 and CDR2: SGHRS and YFSETQ. CDR3 length equals 15 residues. Written as DNA, the CDR3 is TGCGCCAGCAGCTGGAGCGGGAGCGGTTACAATGAGCAGTTCTTC. Protein product: CASSWSGSGYNEQFF.

The chain has TRBV4-3 and TRBJ2-7, with 9 positions matching TRBD1. The length of the CDR3 is 14 residues. Germline V gives CDR1 LGHNA, CDR2 YSLEER. V dropped 3 bases and J dropped 2; count of bases not matched to a gene: 2. The CDR3 DNA reads TGCGCCAGCAGCCAGGACAGGGGCACCTACGAGCAGTACTTC. This sequence encodes CASSQDRGTYEQYF.

The V call is TRBV2, the J call TRBJ2-1, with D tentatively TRBD2 (5 bases). Germline CDR1 and CDR2: SNHLY and FYNNEI. CDR3 length: 12 amino acids. The CDR3 spells CALATLDNEQFF. The CDR3 nucleotides are TGTGCATTAGCGACATTGGATAATGAGCAGTTCTTC.

V gene TRBV2 combines with J gene TRBJ1-2; D unresolved. Per the germline V gene, CDR1 is SNHLY and CDR2 is FYNNEI. The V end was cut by 7 bases, the J end by 5 bases, with 8 bases between. The CDR3 extends over 11 amino acids. Here the CDR3 DNA reads TGTGCCAGCATCGAGACATATGGCTACACCTTC. Its translation: CASIETYGYTF. The full variable domain, completed using reference TRBV2 and TRBJ1-2, is EPEVTQTPSHQVTQMGQEVILRCVPISNHLYFYWYRQILGQKVEFLVSFYNNEISEKSEIFDDQFSVERPDGSNFTLKIRSTKLEDSAMYFCASIETYGYTFGSGTRLTVV.

The chain recombines TRBV3-1 (or the pseudogene TRBV3-2) with TRBJ1-1; D is perhaps TRBD1 (6 bases). Germline CDR1 LGHDT, CDR2 YNNKEL (reference sequence). V gave up 2 bases and J gave up 6 bases, with 10 bases separating them. This CDR3 region has 13 residues. The CDR3 loop is CASSQNRASEAFF. The CDR3 coding sequence is TGTGCCAGCAGCCAAAACAGGGCTTCTGAAGCTTTCTTT.

The chain links TRBV30 to TRBJ1-2; 9 bases fit TRBD1. After removal of 5 bases from V and 5 bases from J, the junction contained 9 bases not matched to a gene. This CDR3 has 14 amino acids. Germline values: CDR1 GTSNPN, CDR2 SVGIG (reference sequence). The CDR3 here is CAWAGTGLRYGYTF. In nucleotides, the CDR3 is TGTGCCTGGGCCGGGACAGGGCTCAGATATGGCTACACCTTC.

The V call is TRBV24-1, the J call TRBJ2-3, with a weak D call TRBD2 (5 bases). Deletions cut 9 bases from V and 6 bases from J, with 21 bases between. The CDR3 runs to 15 residues. Germline CDR1 reads KGHDR; CDR2 reads SFDVKD. The DNA of the CDR3 is TGTGCCACCCCTGATCGGACTCTCGATGGGGATACGCAGTATTTT. Protein: CATPDRTLDGDTQYF.

The genes are TRBV9 and TRBJ2-5; the D gene is possibly TRBD2 (5 bases). The germline V gene encodes CDR1 SGDLS and CDR2 YYNGEE. The CDR3 totals 14 residues. Trimming removed 0 bases at V and 5 bases at J, with 11 bases between. This chain's CDR3 is CASSVGVARETQYF. The CDR3 region has the DNA TGTGCCAGCAGCGTAGGAGTAGCGCGGGAGACCCAGTACTTC.

The J gene is TRBJ2-7, the V gene TRBV14; possible D gene TRBD2, 6 bases. This CDR3 spans 15 amino acids. V shed 0 bases and J shed 2 bases, with 11 bases lying between them. Looked up from germline, CDR1 is SGHDN and CDR2 is FVKESK. The CDR3 region has the DNA TGTGCCAGCAGCCAAGATTGGGGACTGGCCTACGAGCAGTACTTC. Residues: CASSQDWGLAYEQYF.

The chain joins TRBV9 to TRBJ2-1, with TRBD2 identical over 7 bases. Trimming at V came to 4 bases and at J to 6 bases, leaving 7 bases not matched to a gene. The germline CDR1 and CDR2 sequences are SGDLS and YYNGEE. The CDR3 contains 14 residues. CDR3 sequence: CASSLDPGGNEQFF. As DNA, the CDR3 is TGTGCCAGCAGCCTAGACCCGGGGGGCAATGAGCAGTTCTTC.

The chain has TRBV7-9 and TRBJ2-1, with unresolved D. V gave up 1 base and J gave up 6 bases, with 4 bases separating them. CDR1 and CDR2 (germline): SEHNR, FQNEAQ (reference sequence). The CDR3 totals 12 residues. CDR3 in DNA: TGTGCCAGCAGCTTAGGGAGCAATGAGCAGTTCTTC. Amino acids: CASSLGSNEQFF.

The gene calls are TRBV28 and TRBJ2-7; 10 bases agree with TRBD1. This CDR3 has 13 residues. The junction had 5 bases not matched to a gene; V was cut back by 6 bases and J by 6 bases. Germline V gives CDR1 MDHEN, CDR2 SYDVKM. The CDR3 DNA reads as TGTGCCAGCAGACCAGGACAGGGGGGCGAGCAGTACTTC. Its protein product is CASRPGQGGEQYF.

This clone appeared a single time. The rearrangement uses TRBV5-1 and TRBJ2-5, with TRBD2 matching over 7 bases. The V and J ends lost 4 bases and 3 bases, in that order; junction bases with no gene match: 6. Germline V gives CDR1 SGHRS, CDR2 YFSETQ. The CDR3 totals 14 residues. This CDR3 is CASSPGTNEETQYF. As DNA, the CDR3 is TGCGCCAGCAGCCCCGGGACTAATGAAGAGACCCAGTACTTC.